A single sample gave rise to the 21 T cell receptor beta chains below, sequenced in a study of prognosis after radiotherapy for stage I lung cancer. CDR3 of TCR beta was amplified from genomic DNA via a two-round multiplex PCR. First-round PCR used primers specific to each TRBV and TRBJ gene. In TCRdb, the multiplex PCR reads were re-called with MiXCR into one record per CDR3 protein. The sample holds almost 20,000 distinct CDR3 sequences, approximately 25% seen once. Sequenced material: PBMCs, taken before or after stereotactic body radiation therapy (not recorded which). These receptors all stem from a donor of 50 years or more with non-small cell lung cancer.

This clonotype was counted once. The chain carries TRBV9 and TRBJ2-1; 8 bases match TRBD1. Per germline, CDR1 SGDLS and CDR2 YYNGEE. The CDR3 runs 15 residues. V lost 1 base and J lost 8; bases outside the gene matches: 8. The CDR3 DNA sequence: TGTGCCAGCAGCGTACTGGACAGGGTGCTGGATGAGCAGTTCTTC. This codes for CASSVLDRVLDEQFF.

This clonotype was observed many times. The V gene is TRBV9, the J gene TRBJ2-1, with TRBD2 matching 9 bases. The V segment lost 0 bases and the J segment 11 bases; nucleotides outside the gene matches: 12. The CDR3 has 16 residues. The V gene's germline CDR1 is SGDLS and CDR2 YYNGEE. The CDR3 nucleotides are TGTGCCAGCAGCGTAGGCCCTGAGGGTAGCGGGAGTAAGCAGTTCTTC. This sequence encodes CASSVGPEGSGSKQFF.

In its sample, this clonotype is medium-sized (0.01 to 0.1%). The chain employs TRBV28 and TRBJ2-2, with 9 nucleotides matching TRBD2. Germline CDR1 reads MDHEN; CDR2 reads SYDVKM. The CDR3 has 15 residues. Germline trimming cut 6 bases from V and 0 bases from J; bases unmatched to any gene: 2. The CDR3, as DNA: TGTGCCAGCAGCTTAGCGGGAGCGAACACCGGGGAGCTGTTTTTT. Translating gives CASSLAGANTGELFF.

In its sample, this clonotype is medium-sized. V is TRBV20-1 and J is TRBJ2-1; TRBD2 matches at 10 bases. The length of the CDR3 is 13 residues. The germline V gene has CDR1 DFQATT and CDR2 SNEGSKA (reference sequence). The V gene end was trimmed by 0 bases and the J gene end by 9 bases; junction bases not matched to a gene: 2. CDR3 sequence (DNA): TGCAGTGCTAGAGAGCTAGCGGGAGTTGAGCAGTTCTTC. It encodes CSARELAGVEQFF.

This clonotype was observed at least ten times. The V call is TRBV20-1, the J call TRBJ1-2; 7 positions match TRBD1. The CDR3 sequence is 15 residues long. Trimming at V came to 6 bases and at J to 6 bases, leaving 16 bases not matched to a gene. Looked up from germline, CDR1 is DFQATT and CDR2 is SNEGSKA (reference sequence). CDR3 nucleotide sequence: TGCAGTGCGTCGGGGACAGACTCCGTTCGGGATGGCTACACCTTC. Translation gives CSASGTDSVRDGYTF.

This clonotype came up many times. The chain joins TRBV28 to TRBJ1-5; possible D gene TRBD1, 6 bases. Germline-derived CDR1 and CDR2 are MDHEN and SYDVKM. V was clipped by 2 bases and J by 0 bases, with 8 bases between them. This CDR3 contains 15 residues. The chain's CDR3 is CASSLGGLSNQPQHF. CDR3 nucleotides: TGTGCCAGCAGTTTAGGGGGCCTTAGCAATCAGCCCCAGCATTTT.

Note on this clonotype: A read error is possible here, since a much larger clone lies one base away. The chain employs TRBV29-1 and TRBJ2-4; perhaps TRBD1 as D (7 bases). The germline CDR1 and CDR2 sequences are SQVTM and ANQGSEA. This CDR3 comprises 13 residues. This CDR3 reads CSVAQGEANIHYF. CDR3 sequence (DNA): TGCAGCGTTGCTCAGGGGGAGGCGAACATTCATTACTTC.

This clonotype was picked up many times. The chain is built from TRBV7-2 and TRBJ2-4, with D possibly matching TRBD2 (5 bases). CDR1 is SGHTA, CDR2 FQGNSA, per germline. The CDR3 extends over 13 amino acids. Trimming took off 5 bases at V and 7 bases at J, with 12 bases between the two ends. The CDR3, as DNA: TGTGCCAGCAGCCCCCAGCAGCGGAACATTCAGTACTTC. The encoded protein is CASSPQQRNIQYF. Using reference TRBV7-2 and TRBJ2-4 for the parts outside the CDR3, the full variable domain is GAGVSQSPSNKVTEKGKDVELRCDPISGHTALYWYRQSLGQGLEFLIYFQGNSAPDKSGLPSDRFSAERTGGSVSTLTIQRTQQEDSAVYLCASSPQQRNIQYFGAGTRLSVL.

This clonotype was seen at least ten times. The chain recombines TRBV20-1 with TRBJ2-4; possibly TRBD1 for D (6 bases). The CDR3 runs to 13 residues. The V end lost 6 bases, the J end lost 9 bases, and 18 bases lay between the germline ends. Germline loops: CDR1 DFQATT, CDR2 SNEGSKA (reference sequence). The CDR3 reads CSAIDPQGVIQYF. The CDR3 DNA sequence: TGCAGTGCCATAGATCCACAGGGCGTCATTCAGTACTTC.

This clonotype was seen repeatedly, ten times or more. The chain uses TRBV15 and TRBJ1-2, with D tentatively TRBD1 (6 bases). The CDR3 contains 14 residues. V was trimmed by 3 bases and J by 0 bases, leaving 8 bases between them. The germline V gene has CDR1 LNHNV and CDR2 YYDKDF (reference sequence). The CDR3 DNA follows: TGTGCCACCAGCAGGGGACAAGCTAACTATGGCTACACCTTC. This codes for CATSRGQANYGYTF.

This clonotype was found many times. V and J are TRBV6-4 and TRBJ1-2; 7 bases align to TRBD1. The V gene end was trimmed by 4 bases and the J gene end by 5 bases; junction bases not matched to a gene: 13. The length of the CDR3 is 16 residues. The germline V gene encodes CDR1 MRHNA and CDR2 SNTAGT. The CDR3 here is CASSGGTEPKSYGYTF. CDR3 DNA sequence: TGTGCCAGCAGTGGGGGGACAGAGCCTAAGTCGTATGGCTACACCTTC.

In this sample, this clonotype turned up a few times. A far more abundant clone sits one base away, making this likely a read error. V gene TRBV6-4 combines with J gene TRBJ2-1; D may be TRBD2 (5 bases). Germline values: CDR1 MRHNA, CDR2 SNTAGT. The CDR3 totals 12 residues. With 3 bases removed from V and 7 bases from J, the gap between germline ends came to 7 bases. The CDR3 DNA reads as TGTGCCAGCAGTGAGGACTCGAATGAGCAGTTCTTC. Translating it yields CASSEDSNEQFF.

This clonotype has at least ten counts. This rearrangement joins TRBV19 to TRBJ2-1; 8 bases line up with TRBD1. J gave up 6 bases and V 5 bases, and 12 bases lay outside the gene matches. CDR1 and CDR2 (germline): LNHDA, SQIVND (reference sequence). CDR3 size: 16 residues. The CDR3 reads CASSLRVGTGFNEQFF. CDR3 coding DNA: TGTGCCAGTAGTCTGAGAGTCGGGACAGGATTCAATGAGCAGTTCTTC.

This clonotype has at least ten counts. The chain has TRBV5-1 and TRBJ2-2; D is perhaps TRBD2 (5 bases). Germline V gene sequence: CDR1 SGHRS, CDR2 YFSETQ. Trimming left V 1 base short and J 1 base short, with 11 bases between. The CDR3 consists of 16 residues. The CDR3 reads CASSLFAGMNTGELFF. CDR3 nucleotide sequence: TGCGCCAGCAGCTTGTTCGCGGGCATGAACACCGGGGAGCTGTTTTTT.

The table lists this clonotype with many counts. V and J are TRBV28 and TRBJ2-5; TRBD1 matches at 7 bases. Losses at the gene ends were 6 bases for V and 2 bases for J; bases not matched to a gene: 12. The germline V gene encodes CDR1 MDHEN and CDR2 SYDVKM. The CDR3 covers 16 residues. The CDR3 reads CASSRMRAGGQETQYF. CDR3 nucleotide sequence: TGTGCCAGCAGCCGTATGAGGGCAGGGGGTCAAGAGACCCAGTACTTC.

This clonotype is labeled medium-sized (0.01 to 0.1%). The chain combines TRBV27 with TRBJ1-3, with 7 positions matching TRBD1. The CDR3 spans 14 residues. With 6 bases clipped from V and 2 bases from J, the junction kept 4 bases outside the gene matches. Germline V gene data show CDR1 as MNHEY and CDR2 as SMNVEV (reference sequence). CDR3 DNA sequence: TGTGCCAGCAGATCTACAGGGGCTGGAAACACCATATATTTT. It yields the protein CASRSTGAGNTIYF.

This clonotype was detected ten times or more. This chain joins TRBV5-1 and TRBJ2-6; D gene ambiguous. The germline V gene has CDR1 SGHRS and CDR2 YFSETQ. This CDR3 is 19 amino acids long. V was trimmed by 3 bases and J by 0 bases, leaving 19 bases between them. CDR3 nucleotides: TGCGCCAGCAGCTCCCCGATGCGGAGATCTCACTCTGGGGCCAACGTCCTGACTTTC. Translating it yields CASSSPMRRSHSGANVLTF. The full variable domain, in which reference TRBV5-1 and TRBJ2-6 provide the parts outside the CDR3, is KAGVTQTPRYLIKTRGQQVTLSCSPISGHRSVSWYQQTPGQGLQFLFEYFSETQRNKGNFPGRFSGRQFSNSRSEMNVSTLELGDSALYLCASSSPMRRSHSGANVLTFGAGSRLTVL.

There are many counts of this clonotype. The V call is TRBV6-1, the J call TRBJ2-5, with a tentative D call TRBD1 (6 bases). The CDR3 spans 15 residues. Between the trimmed V and J ends, which lost 4 bases and 2 bases, there was a span of 14 bases. The germline gives CDR1 MNHNS, CDR2 SASEGT. CDR3 DNA: TGTGCCAGCAGTGCCAACAGGGTAGCACAAGAGACCCAGTACTTC. Translation gives CASSANRVAQETQYF.

The chain couples TRBV6-2 or TRBV6-3 to TRBJ1-1, with D tentatively TRBD1 (6 bases). Trimming took 1 base from V and 8 from J, leaving 14 bases between them. CDR1 MNHEY and CDR2 SVGEGT come from the germline V gene. The CDR3 consists of 14 residues. The CDR3 sequence: CASSYFLSGQEAFF. In nucleotides, the CDR3 is TGTGCCAGCAGTTACTTTCTATCCGGACAGGAAGCTTTCTTT.

This clonotype was seen at least ten times. The V call is TRBV19, the J call TRBJ1-1, with D possibly being TRBD1 (5 bases). V was shortened by 5 bases and J by 0 bases, with 10 bases between the two germline ends. Germline V gene data show CDR1 as LNHDA and CDR2 as SQIVND (reference sequence). The CDR3 extends over 14 amino acids. In nucleotides, the CDR3 is TGTGCCAGTAGTCCGGGGACGTTGAACACTGAAGCTTTCTTT. Amino acids: CASSPGTLNTEAFF. Looking up the rest from reference TRBV19 and TRBJ1-1 gives the full variable domain: DGGITQSPKYLFRKEGQNVTLSCEQNLNHDAMYWYRQDPGQGLRLIYYSQIVNDFQKGDIAEGYSVSREKKESFPLTVTSAQKNPTAFYLCASSPGTLNTEAFFGQGTRLTVV.

The sample holds many counts of this clonotype. The chain combines TRBV6-1 with TRBJ2-6; no firm D call. Germline-derived CDR1 and CDR2 are MNHNS and SASEGT. Trimming pared 8 bases from V and 0 bases from J, leaving 14 bases between. This CDR3 contains 16 residues. CDR3 protein: CASASGEDSGANVLTF. The CDR3 coding sequence is TGTGCCAGCGCCTCGGGTGAGGACTCTGGGGCCAACGTCCTGACTTTC.